This T cell receptor (beta chain) was observed in a study of neurological immune-mediated disorders (dated by TCRdb to about 2019). Looking at the study overall: Of the roughly 34 multiple sclerosis patients, approximately 31 had relapsing-remitting MS and 3 had secondary progressive MS. The study compared peripheral blood TCR-beta repertoires of HTLV-I-associated myelopathy (HAM/TSP) patients, multiple sclerosis patients and healthy controls using UMI-based sequencing. Alongside PBMC samples, the set of some 100 TCR-beta libraries contained longitudinal samples, technical triplicates, and paired CD4+ and CD8+ T-cell subsets that had been sorted. Of the roughly 68 subjects in the cohort, around 14 were HAM/TSP patients, 34 were multiple sclerosis patients, and about 20 were healthy controls. Paper-wide results and their limitations: No association of the MS cluster with clinical or MRI features was observed, and the need for larger cohorts was stated by the authors. Expanded clones from different subjects shared no identical CDR3 amino acid sequences, which suggests that TCR-beta repertoires were private in all groups. In phylogenetic analysis, the repertoires of 18 of 34 MS patients grouped into a cluster of related CDR3 sequences, which suggests a possible signature at the repertoire level. The highest TCR clonal expansion was observed in HAM/TSP patients, whereas the lowest was observed in MS patients, even when compared with healthy controls.

cDNA synthesis used template-switch 5'RACE with a primer carrying a 10-nucleotide random unique molecular identifier tagging each TCR transcript. Every sequencing run covered 15-18 subjects and yielded more than 160 million TCR-beta sequences. The RNeasy kit was used for extraction of total RNA. TCR-beta VDJ regions were amplified with primers for the TCR constant region and the 5'RACE anchor, using the KAPA Real-time Library Amplification kit. A first PCR added sample indexes and Illumina adaptors, after which a second PCR increased the library yield. The roughly 650 bp TCR product was size-selected on a 2% E-gel SizeSelection system after Ampure bead purification. Before pooling, library quality was checked on a Bioanalyzer, concentration was measured with Qubit, and libraries were quantified with the Kapa Library Quantification kit. Libraries were sequenced paired-end 2 x 150 bp on an Illumina HiSeq 2500. To increase sequence diversity, roughly 24-32% phiX was spiked into each library pool. The paper's processing steps were these. The quality-filtered reads were processed with the UMI-based MiGEC pipeline, whose error correction step removed more than 80% of the raw TCR sequences. IMGT germline references were used for alignment of VDJ genes, and clonotypes were defined by a unique CDR3 amino acid sequence together with V-J genes. VDJtools evaluated clonal expansion, Shannon diversity and CDR3 relatedness (CalcPairwiseDistances, ClusterSamples); CLCbio workbench built phylogenetic trees. Expanded clones were defined as having at least 8 unique UMIs, based on coefficient-of-variation modelling across technical triplicates. In-frame beta chains were kept once TCRdb had trimmed the public reads at Q25 with fastp and called clones with MiXCR. Every distinct CDR3 protein forms one entry, paired with its most common genes and DNA. Here the V and J calls rest on TCRdb's processing, not on the authors' analysis. This sample has about 88,000 distinct CDR3 sequences in its table, and around 3.3% of those were observed once. The leading ten clones occupy about 6% of the sample.

For the unsorted PBMC libraries, 2 million PBMCs were stored in RNAlater at -80 degrees C until RNA extraction and were used to generate the libraries. Multiple sclerosis patients were enrolled in a US clinical protocol under which disease progression was evaluated by magnetic resonance imaging. Peripheral blood was subjected to Ficoll-Hypaque density gradient centrifugation to isolate PBMCs, which were then cryopreserved in liquid nitrogen. Measured from the cysteine to the phenylalanine, the CDR3 is 13 residues long. Only the CDR3 region is kept as DNA, spanning 39 bases read in frame from base 1. Looking up the germline V gene yields CDR1 SGHTA and CDR2 FQGNSA. V and J lose 1 base and 7 bases, and a span of 8 bases separates them. This clonotype was seen at least ten times. Its antigen has not been determined. Base qualities are not at hand, and no much larger clone is one base apart.

The sequence is built from TRBV7-2 and TRBJ2-4; no D gene can be assigned with confidence. This receptor was identified in a woman aged 18 to 35 with multiple sclerosis. Material: PBMCs. This receptor has the CDR3 CASSLGQANIQYF. In nucleotides, the sequence is TGTGCCAGCAGCTTAGGACAAGCCAACATTCAGTACTTC. The full variable domain, completed from the reference TRBV7-2 and TRBJ2-4 proteins outside the CDR3, reads GAGVSQSPSNKVTEKGKDVELRCDPISGHTALYWYRQSLGQGLEFLIYFQGNSAPDKSGLPSDRFSAERTGGSVSTLTIQRTQQEDSAVYLCASSLGQANIQYFGAGTRLSVL.